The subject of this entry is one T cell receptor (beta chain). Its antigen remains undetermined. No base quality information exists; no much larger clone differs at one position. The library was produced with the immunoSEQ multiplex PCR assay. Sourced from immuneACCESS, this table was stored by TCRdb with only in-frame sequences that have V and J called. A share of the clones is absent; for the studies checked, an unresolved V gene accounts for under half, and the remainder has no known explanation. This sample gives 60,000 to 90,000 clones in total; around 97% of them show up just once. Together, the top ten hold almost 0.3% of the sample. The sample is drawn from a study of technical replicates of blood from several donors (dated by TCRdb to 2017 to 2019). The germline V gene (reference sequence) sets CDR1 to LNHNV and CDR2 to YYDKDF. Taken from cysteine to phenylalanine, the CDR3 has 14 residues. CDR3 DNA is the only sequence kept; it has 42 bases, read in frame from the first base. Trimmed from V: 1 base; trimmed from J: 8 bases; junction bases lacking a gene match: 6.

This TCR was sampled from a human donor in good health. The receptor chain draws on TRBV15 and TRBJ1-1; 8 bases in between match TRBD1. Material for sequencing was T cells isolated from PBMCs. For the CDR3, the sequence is CATSRGRQGREAFF. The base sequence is TGTGCCACCAGCAGAGGTCGACAGGGGAGGGAAGCTTTCTTT.